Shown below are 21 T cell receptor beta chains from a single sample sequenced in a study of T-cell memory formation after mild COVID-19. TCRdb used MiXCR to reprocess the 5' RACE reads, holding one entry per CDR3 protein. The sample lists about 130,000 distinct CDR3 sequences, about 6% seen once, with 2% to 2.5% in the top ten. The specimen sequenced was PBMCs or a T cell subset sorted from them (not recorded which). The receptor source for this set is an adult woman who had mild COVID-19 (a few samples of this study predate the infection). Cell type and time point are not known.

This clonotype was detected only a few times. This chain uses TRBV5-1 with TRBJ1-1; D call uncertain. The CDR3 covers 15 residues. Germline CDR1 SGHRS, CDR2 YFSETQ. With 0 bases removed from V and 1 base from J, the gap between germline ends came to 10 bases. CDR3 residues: CASSLADSGNTEAFF. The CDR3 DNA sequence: TGCGCCAGCAGCTTGGCCGACTCGGGGAACACTGAAGCTTTCTTT.

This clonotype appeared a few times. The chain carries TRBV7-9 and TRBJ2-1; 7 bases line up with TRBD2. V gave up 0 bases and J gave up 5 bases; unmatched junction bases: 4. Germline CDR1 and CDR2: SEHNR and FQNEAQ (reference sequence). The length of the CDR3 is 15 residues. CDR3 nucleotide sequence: TGTGCCAGCAGCTTAGCGGGAGGGGCCAACAATGAGCAGTTCTTC. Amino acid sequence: CASSLAGGANNEQFF.

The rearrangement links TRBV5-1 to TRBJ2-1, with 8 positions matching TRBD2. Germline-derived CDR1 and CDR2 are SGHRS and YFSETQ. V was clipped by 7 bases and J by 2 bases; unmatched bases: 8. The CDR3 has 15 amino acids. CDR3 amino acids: CASAHGGATYNEQFF. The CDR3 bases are TGCGCCAGCGCCCACGGGGGGGCAACCTACAATGAGCAGTTCTTC. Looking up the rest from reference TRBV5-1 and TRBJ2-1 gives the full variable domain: KAGVTQTPRYLIKTRGQQVTLSCSPISGHRSVSWYQQTPGQGLQFLFEYFSETQRNKGNFPGRFSGRQFSNSRSEMNVSTLELGDSALYLCASAHGGATYNEQFFGPGTRLTVL.

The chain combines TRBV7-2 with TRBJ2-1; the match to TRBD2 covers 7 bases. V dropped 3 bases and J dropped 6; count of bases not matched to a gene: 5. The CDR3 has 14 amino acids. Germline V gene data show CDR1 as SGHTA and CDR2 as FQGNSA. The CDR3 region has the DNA TGTGCCAGCAGCTTCTGGGGGAGGGCCAATGAGCAGTTCTTC. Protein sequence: CASSFWGRANEQFF.

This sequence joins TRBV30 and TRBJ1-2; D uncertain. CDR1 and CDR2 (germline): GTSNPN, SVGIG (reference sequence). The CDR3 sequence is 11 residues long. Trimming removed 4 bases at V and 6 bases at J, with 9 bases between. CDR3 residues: CAWTALDGYTF. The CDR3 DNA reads TGTGCCTGGACAGCCCTTGATGGCTACACCTTC.

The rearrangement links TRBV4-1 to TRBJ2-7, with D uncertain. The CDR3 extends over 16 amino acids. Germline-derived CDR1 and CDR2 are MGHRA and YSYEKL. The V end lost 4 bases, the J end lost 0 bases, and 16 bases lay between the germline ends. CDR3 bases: TGCGCCAGCAGCCTGACCTACGGCAGGCTCTCCTACGAGCAGTACTTC. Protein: CASSLTYGRLSYEQYF.

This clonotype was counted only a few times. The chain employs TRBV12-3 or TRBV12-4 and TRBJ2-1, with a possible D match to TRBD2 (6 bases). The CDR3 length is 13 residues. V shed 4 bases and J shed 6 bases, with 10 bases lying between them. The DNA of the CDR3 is TGTGCCAGCAGTTGGGGGGTGGCCAATGAGCAGTTCTTC. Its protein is CASSWGVANEQFF.

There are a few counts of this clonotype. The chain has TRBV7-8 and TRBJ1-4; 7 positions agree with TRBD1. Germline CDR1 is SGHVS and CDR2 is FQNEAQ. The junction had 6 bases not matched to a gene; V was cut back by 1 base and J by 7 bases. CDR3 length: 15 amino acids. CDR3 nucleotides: TGTGCCAGCAGCTTAGTACAGGGGTGGGGTGAAAAACTGTTTTTT. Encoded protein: CASSLVQGWGEKLFF. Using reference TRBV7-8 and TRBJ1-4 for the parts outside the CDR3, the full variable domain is GAGVSQSPRYKVAKRGQDVALRCDPISGHVSLFWYQQALGQGPEFLTYFQNEAQLDKSGLPSDRFFAERPEGSVSTLKIQRTQQEDSAVYLCASSLVQGWGEKLFFGSGTQLSVL.

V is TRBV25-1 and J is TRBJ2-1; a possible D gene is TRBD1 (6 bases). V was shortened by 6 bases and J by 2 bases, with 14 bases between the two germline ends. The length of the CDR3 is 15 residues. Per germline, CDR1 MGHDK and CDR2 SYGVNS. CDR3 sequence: CASRNPGEPYNEQFF. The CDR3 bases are TGTGCCAGCAGAAATCCAGGGGAACCCTACAATGAGCAGTTCTTC.

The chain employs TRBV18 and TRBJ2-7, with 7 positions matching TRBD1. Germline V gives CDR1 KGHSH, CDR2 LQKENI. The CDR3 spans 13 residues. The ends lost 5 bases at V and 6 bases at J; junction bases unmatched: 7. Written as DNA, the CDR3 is TGTGCCAGCTCATCAACAGGGGTTAGCGAGCAGTACTTC. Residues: CASSSTGVSEQYF. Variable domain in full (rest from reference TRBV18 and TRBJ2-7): NAGVMQNPRHLVRRRGQEARLRCSPMKGHSHVYWYRQLPEEGLKFMVYLQKENIIDESGMPKERFSAEFPKEGPSILRIQQVVRGDSAAYFCASSSTGVSEQYFGPGTRLTVT.

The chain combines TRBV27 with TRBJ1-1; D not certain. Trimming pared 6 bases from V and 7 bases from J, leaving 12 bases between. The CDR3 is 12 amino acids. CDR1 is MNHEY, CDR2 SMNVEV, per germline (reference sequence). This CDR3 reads CASSQRVGEAFF. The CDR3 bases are TGTGCCAGCAGCCAAAGAGTAGGTGAAGCTTTCTTT.

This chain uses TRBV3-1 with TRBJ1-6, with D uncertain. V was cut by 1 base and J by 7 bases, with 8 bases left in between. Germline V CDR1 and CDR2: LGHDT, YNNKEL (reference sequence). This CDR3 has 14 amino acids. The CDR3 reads CASSQGVENSPLHF. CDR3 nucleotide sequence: TGTGCCAGCAGCCAAGGGGTTGAGAATTCACCCCTCCACTTT.

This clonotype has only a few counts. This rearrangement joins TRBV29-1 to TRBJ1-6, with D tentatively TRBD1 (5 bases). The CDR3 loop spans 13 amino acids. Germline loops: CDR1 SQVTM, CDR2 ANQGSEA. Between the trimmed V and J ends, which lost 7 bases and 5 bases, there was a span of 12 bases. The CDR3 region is CSAKSDNNSPLHF. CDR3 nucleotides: TGCAGCGCAAAGTCGGACAATAATTCACCCCTCCACTTT. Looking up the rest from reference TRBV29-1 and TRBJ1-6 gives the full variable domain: SAVISQKPSRDICQRGTSLTIQCQVDSQVTMMFWYRQQPGQSLTLIATANQGSEATYESGFVIDKFPISRPNLTFSTLTVSNMSPEDSSIYLCSAKSDNNSPLHFGNGTRLTVT.

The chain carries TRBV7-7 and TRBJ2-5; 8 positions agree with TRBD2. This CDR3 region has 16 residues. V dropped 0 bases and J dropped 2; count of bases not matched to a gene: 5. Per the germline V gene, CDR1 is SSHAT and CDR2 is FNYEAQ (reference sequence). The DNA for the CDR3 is TGTGCCAGCAGCTTAGCGGGTAGCGGGGTACAAGAGACCCAGTACTTC. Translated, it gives CASSLAGSGVQETQYF.

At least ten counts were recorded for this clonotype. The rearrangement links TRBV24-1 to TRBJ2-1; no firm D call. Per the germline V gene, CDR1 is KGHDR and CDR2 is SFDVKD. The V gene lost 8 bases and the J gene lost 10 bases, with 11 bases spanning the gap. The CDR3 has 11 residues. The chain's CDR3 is CATTEGTEQFF. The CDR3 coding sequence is TGTGCCACCACCGAAGGTACAGAGCAGTTCTTC.

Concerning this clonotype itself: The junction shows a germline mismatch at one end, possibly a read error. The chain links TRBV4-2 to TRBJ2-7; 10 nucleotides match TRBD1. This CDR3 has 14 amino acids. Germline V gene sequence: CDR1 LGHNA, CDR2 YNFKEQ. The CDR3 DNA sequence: TGTGCCAGCAGCCAATCCCGGGACAGGGGCCGCCGGAACTTC. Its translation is CASSQSRDRGRRNF.

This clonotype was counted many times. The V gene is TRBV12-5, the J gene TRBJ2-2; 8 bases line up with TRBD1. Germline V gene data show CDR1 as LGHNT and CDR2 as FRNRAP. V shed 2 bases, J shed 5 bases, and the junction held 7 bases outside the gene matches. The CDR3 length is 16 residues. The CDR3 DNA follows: TGTGCTAGTGGTTTGCGGACAGGGCATGTTACCGGGGAGCTGTTTTTT. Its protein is CASGLRTGHVTGELFF.

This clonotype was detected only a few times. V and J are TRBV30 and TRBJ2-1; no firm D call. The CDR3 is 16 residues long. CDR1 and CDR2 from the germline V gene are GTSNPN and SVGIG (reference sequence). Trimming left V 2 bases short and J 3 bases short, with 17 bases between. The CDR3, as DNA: TGTGCCTGGAGTCTCTCTGGCCGATGGGGCTACAATGAGCAGTTCTTC. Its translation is CAWSLSGRWGYNEQFF. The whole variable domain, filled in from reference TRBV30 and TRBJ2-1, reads SQTIHQWPATLVQPVGSPLSLECTVEGTSNPNLYWYRQAAGRGLQLLFYSVGIGQISSEVPQNLSASRPQDRQFILSSKKLLLSDSGFYLCAWSLSGRWGYNEQFFGPGTRLTVL.

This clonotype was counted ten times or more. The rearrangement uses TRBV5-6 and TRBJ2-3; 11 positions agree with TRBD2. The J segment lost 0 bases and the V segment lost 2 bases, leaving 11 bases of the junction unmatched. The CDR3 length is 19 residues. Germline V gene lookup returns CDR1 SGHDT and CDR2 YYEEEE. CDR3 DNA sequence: TGTGCCAGCAGCTTCACTAGCGGGAGTTTAGGGACTAGCACAGATACGCAGTATTTT. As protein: CASSFTSGSLGTSTDTQYF.

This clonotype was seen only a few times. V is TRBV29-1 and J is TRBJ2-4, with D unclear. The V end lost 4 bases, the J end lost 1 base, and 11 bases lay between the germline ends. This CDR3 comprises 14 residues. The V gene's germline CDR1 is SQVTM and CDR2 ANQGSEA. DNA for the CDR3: TGCAGCGTTGTTTTACAGAATGCCAAAAACATTCAGTACTTC. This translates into CSVVLQNAKNIQYF. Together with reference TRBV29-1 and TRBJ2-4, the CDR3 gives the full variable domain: SAVISQKPSRDICQRGTSLTIQCQVDSQVTMMFWYRQQPGQSLTLIATANQGSEATYESGFVIDKFPISRPNLTFSTLTVSNMSPEDSSIYLCSVVLQNAKNIQYFGAGTRLSVL.

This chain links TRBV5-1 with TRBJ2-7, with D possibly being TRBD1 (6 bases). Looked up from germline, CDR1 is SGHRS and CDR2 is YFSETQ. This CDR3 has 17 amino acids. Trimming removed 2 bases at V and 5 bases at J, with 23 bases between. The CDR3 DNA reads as TGCGCCAGCAGCTTCAGACAGGCTACGCGTTCTCTAGACGAGCAGTACTTC. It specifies CASSFRQATRSLDEQYF.